This TCR beta chain was captured in a study of CD8 T cells in ankylosing spondylitis. This clonotype has at least ten counts. Antigen unknown. By quantitative 5'-RACE with molecular barcodes, the TCR beta libraries were made. TCRdb reanalysed the 5' RACE reads using MiXCR and keeps one entry per CDR3 protein. The sample consists of some 200,000 distinct CDR3 sequences, approximately 18% of them appearing once. Overall study results and limits: The authors reported significant enrichment of disease-linked clones in matched ankylosing spondylitis synovial fluid. Relatively scarce in peripheral blood, disease-linked clones were CD8+. The study identified a TCR beta motif of several highly homologous variants that appeared characteristic of ankylosing spondylitis blood.

Trimming pared 2 bases from V and 9 bases from J, leaving 14 bases between. The CDR3 extends over 13 amino acids. Germline-derived CDR1 and CDR2 are MNHEY and SVGEGT. This sequence originates from a male donor between 5 and 35 years old with ankylosing spondylitis or in good health (not recorded which). The chain combines TRBV6-2 or TRBV6-3 with TRBJ2-7; D ambiguous. Sample: blood, either unsorted or a sorted T cell fraction (not recorded which). This CDR3 reads CASSYGPPRGQYF. The CDR3, as DNA: TGTGCCAGCAGTTACGGCCCCCCGAGAGGGCAGTACTTC.